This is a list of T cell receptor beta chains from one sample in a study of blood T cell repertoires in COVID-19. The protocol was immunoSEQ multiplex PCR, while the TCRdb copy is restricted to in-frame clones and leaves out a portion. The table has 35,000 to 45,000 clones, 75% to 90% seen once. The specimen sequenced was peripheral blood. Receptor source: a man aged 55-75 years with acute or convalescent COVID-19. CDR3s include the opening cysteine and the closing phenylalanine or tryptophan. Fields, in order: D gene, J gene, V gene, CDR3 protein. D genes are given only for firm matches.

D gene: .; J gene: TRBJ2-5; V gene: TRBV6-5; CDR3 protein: CASSSGETQYF
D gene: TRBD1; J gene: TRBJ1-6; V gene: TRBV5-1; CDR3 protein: CASTTGTANSPLHF
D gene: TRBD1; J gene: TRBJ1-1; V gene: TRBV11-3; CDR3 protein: CASNSRQGIAEAFF
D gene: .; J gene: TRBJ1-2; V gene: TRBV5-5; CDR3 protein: CASSGGANYGYTF
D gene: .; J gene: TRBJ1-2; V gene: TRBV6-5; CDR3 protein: CASSPGQLYGYTF
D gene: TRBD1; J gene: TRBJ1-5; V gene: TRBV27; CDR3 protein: CASSLVGTGNQPQHF
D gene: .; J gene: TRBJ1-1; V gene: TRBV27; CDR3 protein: CASSLLQTNTEAFF
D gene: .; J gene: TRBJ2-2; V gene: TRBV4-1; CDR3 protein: CASSQPSGRANTGELFF
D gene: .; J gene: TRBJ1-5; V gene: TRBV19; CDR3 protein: CASSWTASINQPQHF
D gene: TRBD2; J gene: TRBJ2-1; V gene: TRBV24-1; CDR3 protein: CATSDSGTSGSWGGEQFF
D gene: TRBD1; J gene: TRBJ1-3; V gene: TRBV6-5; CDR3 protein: CASSYYGTGDRNTIYF
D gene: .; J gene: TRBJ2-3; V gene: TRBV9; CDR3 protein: CASSSDRARATDTQYF
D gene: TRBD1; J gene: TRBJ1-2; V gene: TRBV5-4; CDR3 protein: CASSLPSGTGSGYTF
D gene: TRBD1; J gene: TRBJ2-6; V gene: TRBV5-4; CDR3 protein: CASSTPGQGSGANVLTF
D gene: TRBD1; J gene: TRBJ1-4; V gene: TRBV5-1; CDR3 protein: CASSLQGTNEKLFF
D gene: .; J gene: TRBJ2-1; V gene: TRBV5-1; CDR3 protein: CASSYYSRSTNEQFF
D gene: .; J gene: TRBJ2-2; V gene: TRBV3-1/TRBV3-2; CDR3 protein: CASRLIHGTGELFF
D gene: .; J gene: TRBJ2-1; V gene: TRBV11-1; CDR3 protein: CASSATQGPSYNEQFF
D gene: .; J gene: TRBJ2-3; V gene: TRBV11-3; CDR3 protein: CASSPRRLDITDTQYF
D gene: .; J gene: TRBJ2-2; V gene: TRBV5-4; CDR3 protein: CASSLARTLGGELFF
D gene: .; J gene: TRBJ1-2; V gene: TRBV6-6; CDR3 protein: CASSYSSTTNYGYTF
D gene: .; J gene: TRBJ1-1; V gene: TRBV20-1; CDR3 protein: CSAGRGEEAFF
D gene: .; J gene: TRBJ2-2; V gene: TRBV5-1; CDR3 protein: CASSLGQGLGGELFF
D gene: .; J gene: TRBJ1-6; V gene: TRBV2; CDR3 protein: CASSEESGNNSPLHF
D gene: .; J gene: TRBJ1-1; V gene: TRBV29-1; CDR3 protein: CSALHRHAFF
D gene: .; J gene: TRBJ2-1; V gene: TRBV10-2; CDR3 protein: CASSDWTDWGEQFF
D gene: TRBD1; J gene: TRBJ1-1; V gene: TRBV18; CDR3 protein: CASSPGTGDNTEAFF
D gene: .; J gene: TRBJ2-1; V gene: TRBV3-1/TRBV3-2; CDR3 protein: CASSQDPKAGVGFF
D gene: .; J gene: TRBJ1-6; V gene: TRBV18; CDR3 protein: CASSESSRNSPLHF
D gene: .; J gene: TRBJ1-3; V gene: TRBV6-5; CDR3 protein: CASRQGSGNTIYF
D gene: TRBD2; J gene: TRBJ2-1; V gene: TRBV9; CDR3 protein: CASSATSGSGGEQFF
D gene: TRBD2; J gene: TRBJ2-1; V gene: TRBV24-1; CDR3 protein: CATRGTSGSPEQFF
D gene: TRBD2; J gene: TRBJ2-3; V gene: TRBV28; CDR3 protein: CASSPHAGLLAGGVTDTQYF
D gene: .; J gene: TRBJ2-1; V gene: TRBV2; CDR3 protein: CASSGSRTTYNEQFF
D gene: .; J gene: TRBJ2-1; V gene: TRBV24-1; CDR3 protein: CATSAEGGKFEQFF
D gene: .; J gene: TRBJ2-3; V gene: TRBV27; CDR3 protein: CASSLFNTDTQYF
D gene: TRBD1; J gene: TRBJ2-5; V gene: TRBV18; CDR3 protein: CASSPPMGQAETQYF
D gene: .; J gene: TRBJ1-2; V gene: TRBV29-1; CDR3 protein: CSAGQIPNYGYTF
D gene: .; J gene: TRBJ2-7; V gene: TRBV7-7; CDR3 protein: CASSLAPGNEQYF
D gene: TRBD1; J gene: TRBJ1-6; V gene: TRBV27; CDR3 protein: CASGRGQYNSPLHF
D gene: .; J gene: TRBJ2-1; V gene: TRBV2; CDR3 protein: CASSEDAGSNEQFF
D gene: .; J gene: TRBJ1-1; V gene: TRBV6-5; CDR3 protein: CASSSPGVGEAFF
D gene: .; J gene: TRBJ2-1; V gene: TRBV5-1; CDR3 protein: CASSWYVGQYNEQFF
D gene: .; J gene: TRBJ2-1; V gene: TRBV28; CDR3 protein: CASTPAGSNEQFF
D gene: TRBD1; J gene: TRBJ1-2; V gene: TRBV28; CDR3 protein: CASSFSGGYGYTF
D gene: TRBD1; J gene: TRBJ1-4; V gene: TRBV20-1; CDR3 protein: CSASGQGAISEKLFF
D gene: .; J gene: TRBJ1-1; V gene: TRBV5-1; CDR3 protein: CASSLAGDTEAFF
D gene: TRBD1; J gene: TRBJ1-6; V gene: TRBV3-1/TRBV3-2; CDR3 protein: CASSQAGTGDSPLHF